A single sample gave rise to the 29 T cell receptor beta chains below, sequenced in a study of shared clonotypes between healthy human individuals. Sequencing was performed with immunoSEQ multiplex PCR; in TCRdb, only in-frame clones are kept and a portion is missing. Found here are fewer than 2.5 million clones, approximately 94% of them singletons; the top ten hold 0.36%. Sequences were obtained from naive CD4+ T cells from PBMCs. Subset described: CD45RA+ positively selected. The receptors shown here come from a young man in good health. Some clones in this sample may be carry-over from other donors' samples.

The count of this clone is one. This chain joins TRBV5-1 and TRBJ2-5; D could derive from TRBD1 or TRBD2 (5 bases each). Between the trimmed V and J ends, which lost 0 bases and 4 bases, there was a span of 13 bases. The CDR3 is 15 residues long. CDR1 and CDR2 from the germline V gene are SGHRS and YFSETQ. DNA for the CDR3: TGCGCCAGCAGCTTGGGGGTAGAGGGACCAGAGACCCAGTACTTC. Translation: CASSLGVEGPETQYF.

As DNA, the CDR3 is TGTGCCAGCAGTGAATTCTCTAGGGGGGTTAAGCATTTT. Protein: CASSEFSRGVKHF. The gene calls are TRBV6-1 and TRBJ1-5; a possible D gene is TRBD1 (6 bases). Between the trimmed V and J ends, which lost 2 bases and 14 bases, there was a span of 16 bases. The CDR3 length is 13 residues. Looked up from germline, CDR1 is MNHNS and CDR2 is SASEGT.

The CDR3 DNA reads as TGCGCCAGCAGCACGGGACAGGGGGAGTCGCGCTACACCTTC. Residues: CASSTGQGESRYTF. The chain uses TRBV5-1 and TRBJ1-2, with TRBD1 identical over 11 bases. Germline V gives CDR1 SGHRS, CDR2 YFSETQ. The CDR3 totals 14 residues. The J segment lost 9 bases and the V segment lost 4 bases, leaving 8 bases of the junction unmatched. Variable domain in full (rest from reference TRBV5-1 and TRBJ1-2): KAGVTQTPRYLIKTRGQQVTLSCSPISGHRSVSWYQQTPGQGLQFLFEYFSETQRNKGNFPGRFSGRQFSNSRSEMNVSTLELGDSALYLCASSTGQGESRYTFGSGTRLTVV.

As regards this clone: In the same sample, other DNA sequences code for this CDR3. CDR3: CASSLAQADSYNEQFF. DNA for the CDR3: TGTGCCAGCAGCCTCGCACAAGCGGACTCCTACAATGAGCAGTTCTTC. The rearrangement uses TRBV7-2 and TRBJ2-1; tentative D call: TRBD2 (5 bases). V was clipped by 5 bases and J by 0 bases, with 14 bases between them. The CDR3 totals 16 residues. Germline CDR1 is SGHTA and CDR2 is FQGNSA. The whole variable domain, filled in from reference TRBV7-2 and TRBJ2-1, reads GAGVSQSPSNKVTEKGKDVELRCDPISGHTALYWYRQSLGQGLEFLIYFQGNSAPDKSGLPSDRFSAERTGGSVSTLTIQRTQQEDSAVYLCASSLAQADSYNEQFFGPGTRLTVL.

Comments on this clone: The sample carries other DNA sequences with the same CDR3. J is TRBJ1-2 and V is TRBV28; tentatively, D is TRBD1 (5 bases). Per germline, CDR1 MDHEN and CDR2 SYDVKM. This CDR3 has 13 amino acids. V lost 9 bases to trimming and J lost 0 bases, with 11 bases between them. The CDR3 protein is CASRRDSNYGYTF. CDR3 coding DNA: TGTGCCAGTCGAAGGGACTCTAACTATGGCTACACCTTC.

The chain couples TRBV5-8 to TRBJ1-1, with D unresolved. V was cut by 0 bases and J by 5 bases, with 11 bases left in between. In germline, CDR1 is SGHTS, CDR2 YDEGEE. The length of the CDR3 is 14 residues. The CDR3 spells CASSLGHVWTEAFF. CDR3 nucleotides: TGTGCCAGCAGCTTGGGACACGTCTGGACTGAAGCTTTCTTT.

This rearrangement joins TRBV6-1 to TRBJ1-4; the D is unclear. The V and J ends lost 5 bases and 8 bases respectively, with 9 bases between them. The germline CDR1 and CDR2 sequences are MNHNS and SASEGT. The CDR3 totals 12 residues. In DNA, the CDR3 is TGTGCCAGCAGTCGCCCCCGGGAAAAACTGTTTTTT. Its protein is CASSRPREKLFF.

The chain carries TRBV5-1 and TRBJ2-1, with D unclear. Germline CDR1 SGHRS, CDR2 YFSETQ. V was shortened by 0 bases and J by 4 bases, with 14 bases between the two germline ends. The CDR3 is made up of 16 amino acids. The CDR3 sequence: CASSLGDPRTYNEQFF. CDR3 sequence (DNA): TGCGCCAGCAGCTTGGGGGATCCCCGGACGTACAATGAGCAGTTCTTC.

The chain couples TRBV6-4 to TRBJ2-2; D is unresolved. Trimming removed 2 bases from V and 5 bases from J, with 3 bases in between. CDR1 MRHNA and CDR2 SNTAGT come from the germline V gene. CDR3 size: 12 residues. The CDR3 region has the DNA TGTGCCAGCAGTGACCTTACCGGGGAGCTGTTTTTT. Protein product: CASSDLTGELFF.

This CDR3 reads CASSSDRTFGYTF. CDR3 DNA sequence: TGTGCCAGCAGCTCCGACAGGACTTTTGGCTACACCTTC. V and J are TRBV28 and TRBJ1-2, with D tentatively TRBD1 (6 bases). V was cut by 6 bases and J by 7 bases, with 15 bases left in between. This CDR3 has 13 residues. Germline CDR1 MDHEN, CDR2 SYDVKM.

In its sample, this clone was seen once. V and J are TRBV5-6 and TRBJ2-2, with no clear D. Germline CDR1 and CDR2: SGHDT and YYEEEE. V was cut by 0 bases and J by 5 bases, with 5 bases left in between. This CDR3 spans 13 amino acids. Here the CDR3 DNA reads TGTGCCAGCAGCTTGGTGGTTACCGGGGAGCTGTTTTTT. Translation gives CASSLVVTGELFF.

J is TRBJ2-3 and V is TRBV5-1, with D maybe TRBD1 (6 bases). Trimming shortened V by 7 bases and J by 0 bases, and 9 bases separated the two germline ends. The CDR3 contains 13 residues. Germline V lookup: CDR1 SGHRS, CDR2 YFSETQ. CDR3 coding DNA: TGCGCCAGCTCTCAGGGGAGCACAGATACGCAGTATTTT. Residues: CASSQGSTDTQYF.

This chain joins TRBV6-4 and TRBJ1-5; 8 nucleotides align to TRBD1. The CDR3 consists of 14 residues. Germline V lookup: CDR1 MRHNA, CDR2 SNTAGT. With V trimmed by 7 bases and J by 0 bases, 2 bases remained unmatched. The DNA of the CDR3 is TGTGCCAGCAACGGACAGGGTAGCAATCAGCCCCAGCATTTT. Protein: CASNGQGSNQPQHF.

The chain carries TRBV7-2 and TRBJ2-3; D remains ambiguous. This CDR3 has 15 residues. V gave up 5 bases and J gave up 2 bases, with 14 bases separating them. The germline gives CDR1 SGHTA, CDR2 FQGNSA. CDR3 protein: CASSPQYSTTDTQYF. CDR3 DNA sequence: TGTGCCAGCAGCCCCCAGTATTCCACCACAGATACGCAGTATTTT.

The V and J genes are TRBV4-3 and TRBJ2-3; D might be TRBD2 (5 bases). Germline V CDR1 and CDR2: LGHNA, YSLEER. Trimming stripped 1 base from V and 0 bases from J, with 11 bases between. The CDR3 length is 16 residues. The DNA of the CDR3 is TGCGCCAGCAGCCAAGGGGCTAGCCCTAGCACAGATACGCAGTATTTT. Translation gives CASSQGASPSTDTQYF.

This clone was seen just once. The V gene is TRBV2, the J gene TRBJ1-3, with 8 bases matching TRBD1. CDR3 length equals 17 residues. Trimming cost V 6 bases and J 1 base; bases outside gene matches: 11. Germline V lookup: CDR1 SNHLY, CDR2 FYNNEI. The CDR3 spells CASSQTGGQASGNTIYF. DNA of the CDR3: TGTGCCAGCAGCCAAACGGGGGGACAGGCGTCTGGAAACACCATATATTTT.

The chain recombines TRBV5-1 with TRBJ2-2, with D perhaps matching TRBD1 (6 bases). CDR1 and CDR2 (germline): SGHRS, YFSETQ. The CDR3 contains 17 residues. With 3 bases removed from V and 0 bases from J, the gap between germline ends came to 15 bases. The CDR3 is CASSSGPGAPNTGELFF. The CDR3 coding sequence is TGCGCCAGCAGCTCCGGACCAGGGGCACCGAACACCGGGGAGCTGTTTTTT.

On this clone: The sample carries other DNA sequences with the same CDR3. The CDR3 is CASSLGPSGEQYF. The CDR3, as DNA: TGCGCCAGCAGCTTGGGGCCCTCGGGCGAGCAGTACTTC. The chain uses TRBV5-1 and TRBJ2-7; D uncertain. The CDR3 covers 13 residues. Germline lookup yields CDR1 SGHRS and CDR2 YFSETQ. Trimming removed 0 bases at V and 6 bases at J, with 10 bases between.

This clone was seen a few times. The junction differs from germline at one of its ends, possibly a read error. The rearrangement joins TRBV15 to TRBJ1-3; TRBD1 is a possible D gene (5 bases). The CDR3 sequence is 12 residues long. CDR1 and CDR2 from the germline V gene are LNHNV and YYDKDF (reference sequence). CDR3 bases: TGTGCCACCAGCCTTCTCCCGGGACCTCTCCGGTTC. Protein sequence: CATSLLPGPLRF.

The rearrangement links TRBV11-2 to TRBJ2-3; D unresolved. There are 16 residues in the CDR3. V shed 3 bases and J shed 3 bases, with 16 bases lying between them. The germline V gene has CDR1 SGHAT and CDR2 FQNNGV. Here the CDR3 reads CASSLGSLRRTDTQYF. CDR3 in DNA: TGTGCCAGCAGCTTGGGTTCCCTACGACGGACAGATACGCAGTATTTT.

The chain combines TRBV7-2 with TRBJ2-7; TRBD2 aligns across 10 bases. The V gene end was trimmed by 2 bases and the J gene end by 2 bases; junction bases not matched to a gene: 6. The germline V gene has CDR1 SGHTA and CDR2 FQGNSA. The CDR3 covers 16 residues. The CDR3 coding sequence is TGTGCCAGCAGCTTATTTGGACTAGCGGTAGCCTACGAGCAGTACTTC. Its protein product is CASSLFGLAVAYEQYF.

V and J are TRBV4-1 and TRBJ2-1; 9 positions agree with TRBD2. The CDR3 loop spans 13 amino acids. CDR1 and CDR2 (germline): MGHRA, YSYEKL. CDR3 amino acids: CASGSGRRDEQFF. CDR3 nucleotides: TGCGCGTCGGGGAGCGGGAGGAGGGATGAGCAGTTCTTC.

On this clone: This CDR3 is also generated by other DNA sequences in the sample. The V call is TRBV5-4, the J call TRBJ2-7, with no clear D. The ends were cut back, 2 bases at V and 0 bases at J, with 6 bases in the middle. Germline CDR1 and CDR2: SGHNT and YYREEE (reference sequence). The CDR3 runs to 13 residues. The CDR3: CASSFGLSYEQYF. The CDR3 DNA reads as TGTGCCAGCAGCTTTGGTCTCTCCTACGAGCAGTACTTC.

Only one count was recorded for this clone. The chain couples TRBV6-1 to TRBJ2-2; D might be TRBD2 (5 bases). The V gene's germline CDR1 is MNHNS and CDR2 SASEGT. V shed 4 bases and J shed 1 base, with 7 bases lying between them. The CDR3 spans 14 residues. CDR3 in amino acids: CASSVGLNTGELFF. The DNA for the CDR3 is TGTGCCAGCAGTGTCGGACTGAACACCGGGGAGCTGTTTTTT.

The rearrangement links TRBV6-1 to TRBJ1-5; possibly TRBD1 for D (5 bases). Per germline, CDR1 MNHNS and CDR2 SASEGT. The V end lost 4 bases, the J end lost 7 bases, and 20 bases lay between the germline ends. The CDR3 is made up of 16 amino acids. In DNA form, the CDR3 reads TGTGCCAGCAGTGGGCGTGGGGGTAGTACGGAGCAGCCCCAGCATTTT. Amino acid sequence: CASSGRGGSTEQPQHF.

V gene TRBV27 combines with J gene TRBJ2-7, with D possibly TRBD1 on 6 matching bases. The CDR3 extends over 12 amino acids. Germline V gene lookup returns CDR1 MNHEY and CDR2 SMNVEV (reference sequence). The V end was cut by 6 bases, the J end by 8 bases, with 14 bases between. The CDR3 loop reads CASRDRTTKQYF. The CDR3 DNA is TGTGCCAGCAGGGACAGAACTACGAAGCAGTACTTC.

Of note for this clone: The identical CDR3 is also encoded by other nucleotide sequences in the sample. The chain joins TRBV4-1 to TRBJ2-1, with D perhaps matching TRBD1 or TRBD2 (5 bases each). The CDR3 contains 15 residues. V was trimmed by 0 bases and J by 3 bases, leaving 9 bases between them. Germline assignment: CDR1 MGHRA and CDR2 YSYEKL. In DNA form, the CDR3 reads TGCGCCAGCAGCCAAGATCGGGGCAGCTACAATGAGCAGTTCTTC. This encodes CASSQDRGSYNEQFF.

This chain uses TRBV21-1 with TRBJ1-3; TRBD1 is the table's D call, not checked against the DNA. TRBV21-1 is a pseudogene locus. CDR3 length: 18 amino acids. The CDR3 spells CASSQFRDRPCSGNTIYF. The CDR3 DNA reads TGTGCCAGCAGCCAATTCCGGGACAGGCCCTGCTCTGGAAACACCATATATTTT.

The chain employs TRBV30 and TRBJ1-4, with unresolved D. Per the germline V gene, CDR1 is GTSNPN and CDR2 is SVGIG (reference sequence). The CDR3 sequence is 11 residues long. Trimming cost V 1 base and J 5 bases, with 2 bases left between them. CDR3: CAWSANEKLFF. The CDR3 DNA sequence: TGTGCCTGGAGTGCAAATGAAAAACTGTTTTTT.